This T cell receptor beta chain was identified in a study of T-cell reconstitution after alpha-beta-depleted transplantation in children. This clonotype showed up many times. The CDR3 covers 15 residues. With 2 bases removed from V and 4 bases from J, the gap between germline ends came to 15 bases. Germline V CDR1 and CDR2: SGHRS, YFSETQ. The TCRbeta library incorporated unique molecular identifiers. TCRdb passed the PCR reads through MiXCR, listing each CDR3 protein once. The profile shows about 150,000 distinct CDR3 sequences, around 10% of them singletons. The sample here was PBMCs, mostly from graft donor cells, taken 180 days after TCRalphabeta/CD19-depleted stem cell transplant. This sequence joins TRBV5-1 and TRBJ1-2, with D possibly being TRBD1 (5 bases). This TCR was sampled from a female patient between 2 and 15 years old who had a stem cell transplant for congenital amegakaryocytic thrombocytopenia, so the T cells may come from the graft donor. DNA for the CDR3: TGCGCCAGCAGCTTACCGGGCCCAGGGCCCTATGGCTACACCTTC. Its translation: CASSLPGPGPYGYTF.